This T cell receptor (beta chain) derives from a study of Graves' ophthalmopathy and Graves' hyperthyroidism. Amplification of the TCR beta CDR3 regions used RNA transcripts (as template). Amplification began with first-round RT-PCR using HTBI primers, then second-round multiplex PCR was performed. TCRdb recomputed calls from the multiplex PCR reads with MiXCR, one row per CDR3 protein. The sample has 200,000 to 250,000 distinct CDR3 sequences, 20% to 25% seen once. V gave up 0 bases and J gave up 1 base, with 6 bases separating them. The CDR3 is 14 amino acids. Germline V lookup: CDR1 ENHRY, CDR2 SYGVKD. This clonotype was recorded many times.

The sample taken for sequencing was peripheral blood. This receptor was obtained from a woman aged 45-59 years with Graves' ophthalmopathy. The V call is TRBV10-3, the J call TRBJ1-1; D not certain. The CDR3 DNA is TGTGCCATCAGTGAGTCGAACAAGAACACTGAAGCTTTCTTT. Translation: CAISESNKNTEAFF.